The next 27 T cell receptor beta chains were all read from a single sample in a study of T cell responses to AZD1222 COVID-19 vaccine. Clones were sequenced by immunoSEQ multiplex PCR, and TCRdb holds only the in-frame ones, with some missing. The sample holds tens of thousands of clones, roughly nine tenths seen once. The source material was peripheral blood, sampled on day 0 of AZD1222 vaccination. The receptors derive from an adult in good health.

This chain links TRBV28 with TRBJ2-7; TRBD1 matches at 7 bases. The CDR3 covers 14 residues. CDR1 and CDR2 from the germline V gene are MDHEN and SYDVKM. Trimming cost V 3 bases and J 6 bases; bases outside gene matches: 8. The CDR3 DNA is TGTGCCAGCAGTTTTACAGGGGCCCGCCTCGAGCAGTACTTC. It specifies CASSFTGARLEQYF.

The V gene is TRBV27, the J gene TRBJ1-1; the D is unclear. The CDR3 runs to 13 residues. Trimming removed 4 bases at V and 8 bases at J, with 14 bases between. CDR1 MNHEY and CDR2 SMNVEV come from the germline V gene (reference sequence). The CDR3 DNA is TGTGCCAGCAGTTCGGAACTGGGCCAGGAAGCTTTCTTT. Residues: CASSSELGQEAFF.

This chain joins TRBV5-1 and TRBJ2-2, with 10 bases that match TRBD2. The germline CDR1 and CDR2 sequences are SGHRS and YFSETQ. V was clipped by 0 bases and J by 4 bases; unmatched bases: 6. The CDR3 has 17 amino acids. The CDR3 loop reads CASSLATSGIGTGELFF. The CDR3 DNA sequence: TGCGCCAGCAGCTTGGCCACTAGCGGGATAGGCACCGGGGAGCTGTTTTTT.

This chain connects TRBV6-2 or TRBV6-3 to TRBJ1-2; no firm D call. Germline-derived CDR1 and CDR2 are MNHEY and SVGEGT. Trimming removed 5 bases at V and 7 bases at J, with 14 bases between. This CDR3 contains 13 residues. This CDR3 is CASSRPYMGGYTF. The CDR3 DNA reads as TGTGCCAGCAGTCGACCGTATATGGGTGGCTACACCTTC.

This clone was recorded only once. The J gene is TRBJ1-1, the V gene TRBV28, with 7 bases aligning to TRBD1. The length of the CDR3 is 17 residues. The V gene's germline CDR1 is MDHEN and CDR2 SYDVKM. V lost 7 bases and J lost 0; bases outside the gene matches: 14. CDR3 residues: CASNPPGGGSLNTEAFF. DNA of the CDR3: TGTGCCAGCAATCCCCCGGGAGGGGGCTCCCTGAACACTGAAGCTTTCTTT.

The chain joins TRBV7-9 to TRBJ2-5; a possible D gene is TRBD1 (6 bases). Between the trimmed V and J ends, which lost 7 bases and 0 bases, there was a span of 9 bases. CDR1 and CDR2 from the germline V gene are SEHNR and FQNEAQ (reference sequence). The CDR3 consists of 13 residues. The CDR3 loop is CASKDRNQETQYF. The CDR3 DNA follows: TGTGCCAGCAAAGACAGGAACCAAGAGACCCAGTACTTC.

The chain employs TRBV2 and TRBJ2-7; D remains unclear. The V end was cut by 4 bases, the J end by 2 bases, with 3 bases between. This CDR3 is 11 amino acids long. Germline V lookup: CDR1 SNHLY, CDR2 FYNNEI. In nucleotides, the CDR3 is TGTGCCAGCAGTGCCACCTACGAGCAGTACTTC. Protein: CASSATYEQYF. Using reference TRBV2 and TRBJ2-7 for the parts outside the CDR3, the full variable domain is EPEVTQTPSHQVTQMGQEVILRCVPISNHLYFYWYRQILGQKVEFLVSFYNNEISEKSEIFDDQFSVERPDGSNFTLKIRSTKLEDSAMYFCASSATYEQYFGPGTRLTVT.

The rearrangement uses TRBV19 and TRBJ1-2, with 8 bases matching TRBD1. CDR1 and CDR2 (germline): LNHDA, SQIVND (reference sequence). Trimming took 3 bases from V and 4 from J; bases not matched to a gene: 7. The CDR3 extends over 15 amino acids. CDR3: CASSIGWDRRYGYTF. CDR3 in DNA: TGTGCCAGTAGTATCGGTTGGGACAGGCGCTATGGCTACACCTTC.

The gene calls are TRBV12-3 or TRBV12-4 and TRBJ2-7, with TRBD1 identical over 9 bases. J lost 5 bases, V lost 5 bases, and 1 base had no gene match. The CDR3 runs 12 residues. The CDR3 spells CASSRTGDEQYF. In DNA, the CDR3 is TGTGCCAGCAGTAGGACAGGGGACGAGCAGTACTTC.

The rearrangement links TRBV4-2 to TRBJ1-1, with D possibly TRBD1 on 5 matching bases. The ends were cut back, 4 bases at V and 7 bases at J, with 13 bases in the middle. CDR1 is LGHNA, CDR2 YNFKEQ, per germline. CDR3 length: 13 residues. The CDR3 spells CASSLGRGGEAFF. In nucleotides, the CDR3 is TGTGCCAGCAGCCTTGGTCGCGGGGGTGAAGCTTTCTTT.

This clone has just one count. The V call is TRBV28, the J call TRBJ1-2; 9 nucleotides align to TRBD1. With 5 bases clipped from V and 4 bases from J, the junction kept 8 bases outside the gene matches. The CDR3 sequence is 15 residues long. Germline CDR1 reads MDHEN; CDR2 reads SYDVKM. For the CDR3, the DNA is TGTGCCAGCAGTACCTCGGACAGGGGCCCCTATGGCTACACCTTC. It specifies CASSTSDRGPYGYTF.

This sequence joins TRBV27 and TRBJ2-2; 14 nucleotides agree with TRBD2. The CDR3 has 17 residues. Germline CDR1 MNHEY, CDR2 SMNVEV (reference sequence). With 4 bases clipped from V and 0 bases from J, the junction kept 1 base outside the gene matches. In DNA, the CDR3 is TGTGCCAGCAGTTGGGGACTAGCGGGGGCGAACACCGGGGAGCTGTTTTTT. Protein sequence: CASSWGLAGANTGELFF.

This chain connects TRBV4-1 to TRBJ2-3; 11 bases line up with TRBD2. This CDR3 region has 17 residues. Germline CDR1 reads MGHRA; CDR2 reads YSYEKL. The junction had 9 bases not matched to a gene; V was cut back by 4 bases and J by 3 bases. The CDR3 here is CASSPQGTSGRTDTQYF. The CDR3 bases are TGCGCCAGCAGCCCCCAGGGGACTAGCGGCAGGACAGATACGCAGTATTTT.

This chain joins TRBV21-1 and TRBJ2-2. TRBV21-1 is given as a pseudogene. CDR3 length equals 14 residues. The CDR3 nucleotides are TGTGCCAGCAGCAAAGGGGGTACGGCCGGGGAGCTGTTTTTT. It codes for CASSKGGTAGELFF.

This clone has just a few counts. The CDR3 DNA follows: TGTGCCAGCTCACCAGACCAGGGGACTAGCGGGAGGAATGAGCAGTTCTTC. The encoded protein is CASSPDQGTSGRNEQFF. The V and J genes are TRBV18 and TRBJ2-1; 15 bases match TRBD2. CDR3 length: 17 amino acids. Unmatched junction bases numbered 6, after V lost 2 bases and J lost 7 bases. The germline gives CDR1 KGHSH, CDR2 LQKENI.

J is TRBJ2-7 and V is TRBV10-1; D is unresolved. The CDR3 covers 13 residues. Per germline, CDR1 WNHNN and CDR2 SYGVQD (reference sequence). V was trimmed by 2 bases and J by 7 bases, leaving 12 bases between them. The CDR3 is CASSENARGEQYF. As DNA, the CDR3 is TGCGCCAGCAGTGAGAACGCCCGTGGAGAGCAGTACTTC.

The chain couples TRBV7-2 to TRBJ2-4; a weak D match, TRBD1 (6 bases). From germline, CDR1 is SGHTA and CDR2 FQGNSA. V dropped 1 base and J dropped 1 base, with 17 bases sitting between them. The CDR3 covers 18 residues. The CDR3 reads CASSLGGGGFVAKNIQYF. CDR3 bases: TGTGCCAGCAGCTTAGGAGGGGGTGGTTTCGTTGCCAAAAACATTCAGTACTTC.

The rearrangement uses TRBV28 and TRBJ2-1, with 9 bases identical to TRBD2. This CDR3 has 18 residues. The germline V gene has CDR1 MDHEN and CDR2 SYDVKM. Losses at the gene ends were 4 bases for V and 6 bases for J; bases not matched to a gene: 16. Here the CDR3 reads CASSSKLAGLGEINEQFF. In DNA, the CDR3 is TGTGCCAGCAGTTCCAAACTAGCGGGCCTGGGGGAAATCAATGAGCAGTTCTTC.

V and J are TRBV11-2 and TRBJ1-2; tentatively, D is TRBD1 (5 bases). The CDR3 spans 13 residues. The germline V gene has CDR1 SGHAT and CDR2 FQNNGV. Trimming left V 0 bases short and J 7 bases short, with 9 bases between. The DNA for the CDR3 is TGTGCCAGCAGCTTAGACTGGGGGTCTGGCTACACCTTC. Translation gives CASSLDWGSGYTF. Based on the CDR3 plus reference TRBV11-2 and TRBJ1-2, the full variable domain is EAGVAQSPRYKIIEKRQSVAFWCNPISGHATLYWYQQILGQGPKLLIQFQNNGVVDDSQLPKDRFSAERLKGVDSTLKIQPAKLEDSAVYLCASSLDWGSGYTFGSGTRLTVV.

The J gene is TRBJ1-1, the V gene TRBV7-8; D possibly corresponds to TRBD1 (6 bases). V lost 3 bases and J 2 bases, leaving 10 bases between the germline ends. The germline CDR1 and CDR2 sequences are SGHVS and FQNEAQ. The CDR3 length is 14 residues. The CDR3 reads CASSLMGTNTEAFF. The CDR3 DNA reads TGTGCCAGCAGCTTGATGGGGACAAACACTGAAGCTTTCTTT.

The chain recombines TRBV4-2 with TRBJ2-3; 7 bases map to TRBD2. This CDR3 spans 15 amino acids. With 1 base clipped from V and 4 bases from J, the junction kept 5 bases outside the gene matches. Germline V gene sequence: CDR1 LGHNA, CDR2 YNFKEQ. The CDR3 coding sequence is TGTGCCAGCAGCCAAGCTGCGGGAGCCCCAGATACGCAGTATTTT. The encoded protein is CASSQAAGAPDTQYF.

The chain recombines TRBV7-2 with TRBJ2-3; D is uncertain. Per germline, CDR1 SGHTA and CDR2 FQGNSA. The V end lost 5 bases, the J end lost 1 base, and 13 bases lay between the germline ends. CDR3 length equals 15 residues. The CDR3 loop is CASSPVVRGTDTQYF. As DNA, the CDR3 is TGTGCCAGCAGCCCCGTGGTTAGGGGCACAGATACGCAGTATTTT. The full variable domain, with the rest looked up from reference TRBV7-2 and TRBJ2-3, is GAGVSQSPSNKVTEKGKDVELRCDPISGHTALYWYRQSLGQGLEFLIYFQGNSAPDKSGLPSDRFSAERTGGSVSTLTIQRTQQEDSAVYLCASSPVVRGTDTQYFGPGTRLTVL.

This clone appeared a single time. The chain is built from TRBV27 and TRBJ2-1; D possibly matches TRBD1 or TRBD2 (6 bases each). Germline loops: CDR1 MNHEY, CDR2 SMNVEV (reference sequence). V lost 0 bases and J 7 bases, leaving 19 bases between the germline ends. The CDR3 is made up of 17 amino acids. CDR3 sequence: CASSLSSGDNRANEQFF. The CDR3 DNA sequence: TGTGCCAGCAGTTTATCGTCGGGGGACAACCGGGCGAATGAGCAGTTCTTC.

This clone occurred once. J is TRBJ2-5 and V is TRBV10-2; 7 bases align to TRBD2. Germline V lookup: CDR1 WSHSY, CDR2 SAAADI. CDR3 size: 15 residues. After removal of 0 bases from V and 2 bases from J, the junction contained 3 bases not matched to a gene. The CDR3 bases are TGCGCCAGCAGTGAGTCAACTAGCGCGCAAGAGACCCAGTACTTC. Translating it yields CASSESTSAQETQYF.

The chain has TRBV5-4 and TRBJ2-5; D possibly corresponds to TRBD1 (5 bases). This CDR3 region has 14 residues. V was shortened by 4 bases and J by 5 bases, with 15 bases between the two germline ends. CDR1 and CDR2 (germline): SGHNT, YYREEE (reference sequence). CDR3 residues: CASSPDIGWETQYF. DNA of the CDR3: TGTGCCAGCAGCCCGGACATCGGGTGGGAGACCCAGTACTTC.

V and J are TRBV6-6 and TRBJ1-1; 8 nucleotides agree with TRBD1. CDR1 MNHNY and CDR2 SVGAGI come from the germline V gene (reference sequence). The CDR3 runs 15 residues. The J segment lost 0 bases and the V segment lost 6 bases, leaving 6 bases of the junction unmatched. The CDR3 loop is CASRGTGTVNTEAFF. The CDR3 DNA is TGTGCCAGCAGAGGGACAGGTACCGTGAACACTGAAGCTTTCTTT.

The chain has TRBV30 and TRBJ1-5; tentative D call: TRBD1 (6 bases). There are 13 residues in the CDR3. Trimming cost V 2 bases and J 8 bases, with 13 bases left between them. Per the germline V gene, CDR1 is GTSNPN and CDR2 is SVGIG (reference sequence). CDR3 in DNA: TGTGCCTGGAGTACTGGACAGATGGAGCCCCAGCATTTT. Translating gives CAWSTGQMEPQHF. Supplemented by reference TRBV30 and TRBJ1-5, the full variable domain reads SQTIHQWPATLVQPVGSPLSLECTVEGTSNPNLYWYRQAAGRGLQLLFYSVGIGQISSEVPQNLSASRPQDRQFILSSKKLLLSDSGFYLCAWSTGQMEPQHFGDGTRLSIL.